This is a list of T cell receptor beta chains from one sample in a study of shared clonotypes between healthy human individuals. The protocol was immunoSEQ multiplex PCR, while the TCRdb copy is restricted to in-frame clones and leaves out a portion. Of about 2 million clones listed, approximately 94% were seen once; the top ten hold around 1.1%. Material for sequencing was naive CD8+ T cells sorted from blood. The receptors here all came from a man aged 18 to 35 in good health. Each CDR3 is given with its conserved first and last residue. The order of the fields is J gene, D gene, V gene, clone size, CDR3 protein, CDR3 DNA. A D gene is named only where the DNA matches it firmly. Size values are once, few and many counts, or a class for expanded clones, and some rows have none.

TRBJ2-7	TRBD2	TRBV4-1	-	CASSNKEGLAESSYEQYF	TGCGCCAGCAGCAATAAGGAGGGACTAGCGGAGAGCTCCTACGAGCAGTACTTC
TRBJ2-1	-	TRBV25-1	-	CASSERGWERDEQFF	TGTGCCAGCAGTGAGAGGGGCTGGGAGAGGGATGAGCAGTTCTTC
TRBJ1-4	-	TRBV7-9	-	CASSLAGSNEKLFF	TGTGCCAGCAGCTTAGCAGGGAGTAATGAAAAACTGTTTTTT
TRBJ1-2	-	TRBV15	-	CATSPRSGNTKSSNYGYTF	TGTGCCACCAGCCCCCGCTCAGGGAACACCAAATCCTCTAACTATGGCTACACCTTC
TRBJ2-7	-	TRBV28	-	CASSLQYSYEQYF	TGTGCCAGCAGTTTACAGTACTCCTACGAGCAGTACTTC
TRBJ2-3	-	TRBV7-8	-	CASSLLATSTDTQYF	TGTGCCAGCAGCTTATTAGCGACTAGCACAGATACGCAGTATTTT
TRBJ2-7	-	TRBV7-9	-	CASSLGGTGYEQYF	TGTGCCAGCAGCTTAGGGGGAACAGGCTACGAGCAGTACTTC
TRBJ2-5	TRBD2	TRBV5-1	-	CASRDGLAQETQYF	TGCGCCAGCAGAGATGGACTAGCCCAAGAGACCCAGTACTTC
TRBJ2-5	TRBD1	TRBV30	many	CAWSHRGNWGETQYF	TGTGCCTGGAGTCACAGGGGTAACTGGGGGGAGACCCAGTACTTC
TRBJ1-2	-	TRBV27	-	CASSFSPLNTMVGYTF	TGTGCCAGCAGTTTTTCCCCCCTCAATACTATGGTCGGCTACACCTTC
TRBJ1-2	-	TRBV27	-	CASSLKAERFTGYTF	TGTGCCAGCAGTTTAAAGGCTGAGAGGTTTACGGGCTACACCTTC
TRBJ1-6	TRBD1	TRBV5-6	-	CASSFSTGNSPLHF	TGTGCCAGCAGCTTTTCGACAGGGAATTCACCCCTCCACTTT
TRBJ2-6	TRBD1	TRBV27	-	CASSSYRGEGGANVLTF	TGTGCCAGCAGTTCGTACAGGGGAGAAGGTGGGGCCAACGTCCTGACTTTC
TRBJ2-7	-	TRBV10-2	-	CASVIDRTYEQYF	TGCGCCAGTGTCATTGACAGAACCTACGAGCAGTACTTC
TRBJ2-7	-	TRBV9	-	CASSVGSIDSYEQYF	TGTGCCAGCAGCGTAGGGTCGATCGACTCCTACGAGCAGTACTTC
TRBJ1-1	-	TRBV4-1	-	CASSQYDGAEAFF	TGCGCCAGCAGCCAATATGACGGGGCTGAAGCTTTCTTT
TRBJ2-2	TRBD1	TRBV10-3	once	CAISGDRGGTGELFF	TGTGCCATCAGCGGAGACAGGGGAGGAACCGGGGAGCTGTTTTTT
TRBJ2-3	-	TRBV4-1	-	CASSQEGGDADTQYF	TGCGCCAGCAGCCAAGAAGGGGGGGATGCAGATACGCAGTATTTT
TRBJ2-3	-	TRBV30	-	CAWSVQDSTDTQYF	TGTGCCTGGAGTGTCCAGGACAGCACAGATACGCAGTATTTT
TRBJ2-1	-	TRBV30	-	CAWSVLGNEQFF	TGTGCCTGGAGTGTATTGGGTAATGAGCAGTTCTTC
TRBJ2-2	TRBD1	TRBV12-5	-	CASGPTMTGRNTGELFF	TGTGCTAGTGGCCCGACCATGACAGGGCGGAACACCGGGGAGCTGTTTTTT
TRBJ2-3	-	TRBV7-2	-	CASSTREWEFTDTQYF	TGTGCCAGCAGCACCCGGGAGTGGGAGTTCACAGATACGCAGTATTTT